The 4 T cell receptor beta chains below come from one sample, sequenced in a study of T cell responses to AZD1222 COVID-19 vaccine. TCRdb's copy holds only in-frame clones and misses some; the assay was immunoSEQ multiplex PCR. This table has tens of thousands of clones, 75% to 85% appearing once. The specimen comprised peripheral blood, sampled on day 0 of AZD1222 vaccination. The receptors here all came from an adult in good health.

The gene calls are TRBV6-5 and TRBJ1-2, with 9 bases that match TRBD1. The V and J ends lost 5 bases and 7 bases, in that order; junction bases with no gene match: 8. CDR3 length: 14 amino acids. Germline V gene lookup returns CDR1 MNHEY and CDR2 SVGAGI. CDR3 in amino acids: CASSPDRGGGGYTF. DNA of the CDR3: TGTGCCAGCAGTCCGGACAGGGGTGGAGGTGGCTACACCTTC.

The gene calls are TRBV2 and TRBJ1-3; D not certain. Trimming took off 8 bases at V and 3 bases at J, with 8 bases between the two ends. Per the germline V gene, CDR1 is SNHLY and CDR2 is FYNNEI. The CDR3 has 12 amino acids. The CDR3 DNA reads TGTGCCAGCCGTCGGGTTGGAAACACCATATATTTT. Its translation is CASRRVGNTIYF.

This clone was seen only once. The V gene is TRBV28, the J gene TRBJ2-7; D is perhaps TRBD2 (5 bases). Germline assignment: CDR1 MDHEN and CDR2 SYDVKM. This CDR3 comprises 14 residues. The ends were cut back, 5 bases at V and 1 base at J, with 12 bases in the middle. For the CDR3, the DNA is TGTGCCAGCAGTAGTCTACGGGAATCCTACGAGCAGTACTTC. Its protein product is CASSSLRESYEQYF.

This rearrangement joins TRBV7-3 to TRBJ1-2; 9 nucleotides align to TRBD1. This CDR3 is 16 amino acids long. Trimming removed 5 bases from V and 6 bases from J; junction bases left unmatched: 13. The germline gives CDR1 SGHTA, CDR2 FQGTGA. The CDR3 loop is CASSPSIGTGSDGYTF. DNA for the CDR3: TGTGCCAGCAGCCCAAGTATCGGGACAGGGTCCGATGGCTACACCTTC.